The clone carrying this TCR beta chain has more than one count but fewer than ten. TCRdb reanalysed the RT-PCR reads using MiXCR and keeps one entry per CDR3 protein. The sample holds approximately 200,000 distinct CDR3 sequences, roughly an eighth seen once. This sample is drawn from a study of patients and donors after allogeneic stem cell transplantation. What was sequenced was blood, either unsorted or a sorted T cell fraction (not recorded which). The receptor comes from a human donor who was either an allogeneic HSCT recipient or a stem cell or donor lymphocyte infusion donor (not recorded which). It is not recorded whose cells these are; they may come from a transplant donor.

CDR3 residues: CASSFGGPSGETQYF. CDR3 sequence (DNA): TGTGCCAGCAGTTTTGGTGGGCCCTCCGGAGAGACCCAGTACTTC. The chain employs TRBV12-3 or TRBV12-4 and TRBJ2-5; D unclear. V lost 3 bases, J lost 4 bases, and 15 bases lay in between. The CDR3 length is 15 residues.